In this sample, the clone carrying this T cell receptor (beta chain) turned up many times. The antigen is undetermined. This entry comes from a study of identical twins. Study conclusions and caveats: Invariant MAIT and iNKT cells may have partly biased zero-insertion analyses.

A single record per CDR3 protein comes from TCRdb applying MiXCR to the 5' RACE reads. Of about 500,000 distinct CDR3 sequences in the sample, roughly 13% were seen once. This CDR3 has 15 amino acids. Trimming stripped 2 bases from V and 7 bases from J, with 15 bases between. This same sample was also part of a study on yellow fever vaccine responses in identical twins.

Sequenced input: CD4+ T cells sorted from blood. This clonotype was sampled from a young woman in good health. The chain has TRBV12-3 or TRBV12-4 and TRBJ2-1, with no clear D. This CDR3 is CASSLSSPLKNEQFF. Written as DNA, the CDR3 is TGTGCCAGCAGTTTAAGCTCACCGTTAAAAAATGAGCAGTTCTTC.